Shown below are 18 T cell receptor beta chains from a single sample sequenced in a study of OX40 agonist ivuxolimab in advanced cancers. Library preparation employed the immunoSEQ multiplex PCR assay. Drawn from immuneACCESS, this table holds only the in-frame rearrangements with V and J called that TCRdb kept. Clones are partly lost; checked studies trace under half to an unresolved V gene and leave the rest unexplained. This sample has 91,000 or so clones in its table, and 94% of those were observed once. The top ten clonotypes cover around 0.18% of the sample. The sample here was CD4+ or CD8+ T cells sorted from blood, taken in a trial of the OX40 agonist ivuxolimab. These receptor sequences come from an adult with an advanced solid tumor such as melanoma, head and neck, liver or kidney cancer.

Written as DNA, the CDR3 is TGTGCCAGTACCCGTAAGCCTAGCGGGAGCTCCTACAATGAGCAGTTCTTC. Its protein is CASTRKPSGSSYNEQFF. This sequence joins TRBV19 and TRBJ2-1; 10 nucleotides agree with TRBD2. The CDR3 contains 17 residues. The germline CDR1 and CDR2 sequences are LNHDA and SQIVND (reference sequence). Unmatched junction bases numbered 9, after V lost 7 bases and J lost 0 bases.

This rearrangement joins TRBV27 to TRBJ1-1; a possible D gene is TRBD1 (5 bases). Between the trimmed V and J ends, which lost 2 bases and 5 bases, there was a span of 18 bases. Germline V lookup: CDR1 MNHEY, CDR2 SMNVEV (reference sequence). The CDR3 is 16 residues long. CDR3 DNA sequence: TGTGCCAGCAGTTTAAACGGGCAGGGTCGTATGACTGAAGCTTTCTTT. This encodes CASSLNGQGRMTEAFF.

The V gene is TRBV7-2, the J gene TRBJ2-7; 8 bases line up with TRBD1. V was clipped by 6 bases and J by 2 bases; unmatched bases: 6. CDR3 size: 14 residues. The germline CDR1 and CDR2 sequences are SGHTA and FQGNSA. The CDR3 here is CASRPLTGAYEQYF. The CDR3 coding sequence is TGTGCCAGCAGACCTCTGACAGGGGCCTACGAGCAGTACTTC. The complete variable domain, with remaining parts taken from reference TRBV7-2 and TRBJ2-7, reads GAGVSQSPSNKVTEKGKDVELRCDPISGHTALYWYRQSLGQGLEFLIYFQGNSAPDKSGLPSDRFSAERTGGSVSTLTIQRTQQEDSAVYLCASRPLTGAYEQYFGPGTRLTVT.

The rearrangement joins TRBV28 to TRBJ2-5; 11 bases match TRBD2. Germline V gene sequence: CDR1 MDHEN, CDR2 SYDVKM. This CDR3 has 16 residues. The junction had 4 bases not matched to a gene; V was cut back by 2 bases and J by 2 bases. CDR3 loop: CASSLMGLAVQETQYF. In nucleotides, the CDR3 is TGTGCCAGCAGTTTAATGGGACTAGCGGTACAAGAGACCCAGTACTTC.

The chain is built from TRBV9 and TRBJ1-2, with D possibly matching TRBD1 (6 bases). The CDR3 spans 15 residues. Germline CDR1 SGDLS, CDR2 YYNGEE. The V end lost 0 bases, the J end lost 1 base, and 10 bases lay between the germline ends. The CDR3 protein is CASSVVPGDNYGYTF. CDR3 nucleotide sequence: TGTGCCAGCAGCGTAGTCCCAGGGGATAACTATGGCTACACCTTC. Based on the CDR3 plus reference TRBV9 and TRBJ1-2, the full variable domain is DSGVTQTPKHLITATGQRVTLRCSPRSGDLSVYWYQQSLDQGLQFLIQYYNGEERAKGNILERFSAQQFPDLHSELNLSSLELGDSALYFCASSVVPGDNYGYTFGSGTRLTVV.

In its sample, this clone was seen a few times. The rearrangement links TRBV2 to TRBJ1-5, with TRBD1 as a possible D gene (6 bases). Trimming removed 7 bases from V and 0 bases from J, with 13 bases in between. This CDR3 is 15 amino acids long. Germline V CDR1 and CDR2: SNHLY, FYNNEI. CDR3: CASKPHRVSNQPQHF. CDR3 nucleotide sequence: TGTGCCAGCAAACCCCACAGGGTTAGCAATCAGCCCCAGCATTTT.

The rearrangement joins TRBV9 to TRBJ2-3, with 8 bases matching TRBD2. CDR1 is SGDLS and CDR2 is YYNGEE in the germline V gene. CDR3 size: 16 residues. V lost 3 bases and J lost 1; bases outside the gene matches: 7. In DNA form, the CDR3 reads TGTGCCAGCAGCGCGGGGGGGTTCGGCGGCACAGATACGCAGTATTTT. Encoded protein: CASSAGGFGGTDTQYF.

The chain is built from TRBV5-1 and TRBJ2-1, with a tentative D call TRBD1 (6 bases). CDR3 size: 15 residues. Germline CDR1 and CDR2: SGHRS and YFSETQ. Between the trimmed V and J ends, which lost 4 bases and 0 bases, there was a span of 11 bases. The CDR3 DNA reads TGCGCCAGCAGCCGGGACACGAGCTCCTACAATGAGCAGTTCTTC. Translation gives CASSRDTSSYNEQFF.

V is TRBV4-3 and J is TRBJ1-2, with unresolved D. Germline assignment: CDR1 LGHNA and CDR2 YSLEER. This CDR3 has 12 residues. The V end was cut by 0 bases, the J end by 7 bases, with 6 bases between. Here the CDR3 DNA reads TGCGCCAGCAGCCAAGAGGGTTCTGGCTACACCTTC. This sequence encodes CASSQEGSGYTF.

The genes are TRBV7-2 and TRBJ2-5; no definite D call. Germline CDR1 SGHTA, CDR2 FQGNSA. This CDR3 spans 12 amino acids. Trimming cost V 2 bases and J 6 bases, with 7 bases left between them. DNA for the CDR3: TGTGCCAGCAGCTTAATGGCGAAGACCCAGTACTTC. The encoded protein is CASSLMAKTQYF.

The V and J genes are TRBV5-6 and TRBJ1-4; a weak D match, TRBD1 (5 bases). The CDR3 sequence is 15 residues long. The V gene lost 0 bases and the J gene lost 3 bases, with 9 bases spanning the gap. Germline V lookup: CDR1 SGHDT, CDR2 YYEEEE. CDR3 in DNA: TGTGCCAGCAGCTTGGTTGGGGGTCCTAATGAAAAACTGTTTTTT. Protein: CASSLVGGPNEKLFF.

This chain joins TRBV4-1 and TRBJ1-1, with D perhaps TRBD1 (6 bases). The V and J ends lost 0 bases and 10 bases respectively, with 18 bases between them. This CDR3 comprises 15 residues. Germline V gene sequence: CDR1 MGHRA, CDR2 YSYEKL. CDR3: CASSQETNRVKRAFF. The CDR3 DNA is TGCGCCAGCAGCCAAGAGACGAACAGGGTAAAGCGAGCTTTCTTT.

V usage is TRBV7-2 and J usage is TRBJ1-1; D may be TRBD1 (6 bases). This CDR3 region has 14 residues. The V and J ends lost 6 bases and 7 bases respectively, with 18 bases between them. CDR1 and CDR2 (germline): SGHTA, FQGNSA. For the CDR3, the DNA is TGTGCCAGCAGACCAAGGGGCGGAGGGGGTGAAGCTTTCTTT. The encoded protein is CASRPRGGGGEAFF.

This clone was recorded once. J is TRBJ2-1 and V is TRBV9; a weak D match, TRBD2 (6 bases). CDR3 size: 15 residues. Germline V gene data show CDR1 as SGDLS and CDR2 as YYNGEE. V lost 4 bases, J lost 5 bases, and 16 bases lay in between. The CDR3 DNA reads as TGTGCCAGCAGCCCTGTCCGGGACTGGGACAATGAGCAGTTCTTC. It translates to CASSPVRDWDNEQFF.

DNA of the CDR3: TGCGCCAGCAGTGGTCCGGGGAACTTACAGGGGGCACCCGCCTACGAGCAGTACTTC. Its protein product is CASSGPGNLQGAPAYEQYF. The V gene is TRBV10-1, the J gene TRBJ2-7; TRBD1 agrees at 9 bases. Per the germline V gene, CDR1 is WNHNN and CDR2 is SYGVQD (reference sequence). Trimming took 4 bases from V and 2 from J; bases not matched to a gene: 18. The CDR3 has 19 amino acids.

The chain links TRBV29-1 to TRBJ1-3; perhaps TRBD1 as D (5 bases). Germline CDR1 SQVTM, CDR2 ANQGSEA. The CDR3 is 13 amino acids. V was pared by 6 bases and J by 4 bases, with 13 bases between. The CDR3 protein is CSVPGGSGNTIYF. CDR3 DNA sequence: TGCAGCGTGCCTGGGGGGTCAGGAAACACCATATATTTT.

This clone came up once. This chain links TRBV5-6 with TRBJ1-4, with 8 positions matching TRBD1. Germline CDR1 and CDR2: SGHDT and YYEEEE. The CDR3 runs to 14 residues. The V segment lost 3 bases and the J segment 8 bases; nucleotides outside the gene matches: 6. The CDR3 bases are TGTGCCAGCAGCTCGGACAGGGATGGGGAAAAACTGTTTTTT. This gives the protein CASSSDRDGEKLFF.

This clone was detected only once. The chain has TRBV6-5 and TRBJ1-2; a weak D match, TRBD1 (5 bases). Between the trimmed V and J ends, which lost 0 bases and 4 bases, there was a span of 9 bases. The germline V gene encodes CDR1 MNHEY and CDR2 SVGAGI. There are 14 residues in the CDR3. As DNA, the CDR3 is TGTGCCAGCAGTTACTCCCAGGGTACCTATGGCTACACCTTC. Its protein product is CASSYSQGTYGYTF.